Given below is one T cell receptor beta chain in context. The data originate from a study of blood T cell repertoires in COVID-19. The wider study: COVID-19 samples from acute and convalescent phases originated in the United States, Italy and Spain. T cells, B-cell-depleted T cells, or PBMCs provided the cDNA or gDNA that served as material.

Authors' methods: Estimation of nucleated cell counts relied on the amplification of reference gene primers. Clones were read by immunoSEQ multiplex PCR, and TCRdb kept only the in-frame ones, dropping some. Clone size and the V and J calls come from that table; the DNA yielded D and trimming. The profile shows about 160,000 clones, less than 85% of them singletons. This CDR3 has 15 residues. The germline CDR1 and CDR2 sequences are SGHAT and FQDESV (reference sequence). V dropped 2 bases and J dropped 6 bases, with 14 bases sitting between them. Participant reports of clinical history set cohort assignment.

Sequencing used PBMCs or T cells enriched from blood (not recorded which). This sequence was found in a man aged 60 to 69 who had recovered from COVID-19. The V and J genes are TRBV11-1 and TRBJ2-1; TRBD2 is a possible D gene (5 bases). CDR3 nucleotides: TGTGCCAGCAGCTTAAGAGACTACCTCTCCAATGAGCAGTTCTTC. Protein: CASSLRDYLSNEQFF.